This T cell receptor (beta chain) was sequenced in a study of beta chain features in type 1 diabetes. Study overall: No age, gender or cell yield differences were seen between patients and healthy donors.

In this sample, this clone turned up a few times. The antigen remains undetermined. cDNA synthesis used the whole RNA isolate, giving expressed TCRB sequences. Profiling relied on immunoSEQ multiplex PCR, and the TCRdb table lists in-frame clones only, not all of them. The table lists roughly 240,000 clones, approximately 25% of them singletons, with 0.012% in the top ten. Study-wide results and limits: A possible short-template PCR bias applies equally to patients and controls. Researchers report that Type 1 diabetes patients had moderately but significantly shorter TCRB CDR3s across all four CD4+ subsets. Patients' naive, central memory and Treg TCRB repertoires seemed closer to one another than those of healthy donors.

Sequenced input: naive CD4+ T cells from blood. The receptor comes from a woman in her thirties with type 1 diabetes.

CDR3 bases: TGTGCCAGCAGTCTGACGCGGGGGGGAACAAGCAATCAGCCCCAGCATTTT. This sequence encodes CASSLTRGGTSNQPQHF. The V and J genes are TRBV28 and TRBJ1-5; maybe TRBD1 (5 bases). Germline V gene sequence: CDR1 MDHEN, CDR2 SYDVKM. V was pared by 5 bases and J by 1 base, with 18 bases between. This CDR3 is built from 17 residues.